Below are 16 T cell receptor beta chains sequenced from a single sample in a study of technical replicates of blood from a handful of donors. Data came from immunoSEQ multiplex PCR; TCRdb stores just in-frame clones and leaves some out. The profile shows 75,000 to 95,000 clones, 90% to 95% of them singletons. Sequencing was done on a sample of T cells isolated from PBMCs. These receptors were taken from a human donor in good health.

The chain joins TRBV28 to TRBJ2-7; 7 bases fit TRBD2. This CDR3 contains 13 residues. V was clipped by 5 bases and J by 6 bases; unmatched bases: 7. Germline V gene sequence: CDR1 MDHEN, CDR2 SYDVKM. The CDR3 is CASSGLGAREQYF. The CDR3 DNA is TGTGCCAGCAGTGGACTAGGAGCCCGCGAGCAGTACTTC.

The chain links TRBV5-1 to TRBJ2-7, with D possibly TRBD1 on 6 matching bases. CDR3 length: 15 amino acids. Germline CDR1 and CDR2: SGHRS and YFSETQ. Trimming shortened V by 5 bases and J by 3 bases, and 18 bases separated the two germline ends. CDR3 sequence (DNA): TGCGCCAGCAGGCCCGCCGCGACAGGAAGCTACGAGCAGTACTTC. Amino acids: CASRPAATGSYEQYF.

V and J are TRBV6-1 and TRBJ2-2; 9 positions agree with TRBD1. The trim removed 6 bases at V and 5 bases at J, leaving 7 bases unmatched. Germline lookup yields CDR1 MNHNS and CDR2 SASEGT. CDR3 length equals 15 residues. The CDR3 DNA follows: TGTGCCAGCAGCGGATTTGGGACAGGGACCGGGGAGCTGTTTTTT. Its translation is CASSGFGTGTGELFF.

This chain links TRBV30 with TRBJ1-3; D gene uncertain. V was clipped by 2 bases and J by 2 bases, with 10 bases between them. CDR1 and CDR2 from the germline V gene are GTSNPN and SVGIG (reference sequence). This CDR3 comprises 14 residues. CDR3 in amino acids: CAWSPGVAGNTIYF. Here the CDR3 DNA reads TGTGCCTGGAGTCCTGGAGTAGCTGGAAACACCATATATTTT.

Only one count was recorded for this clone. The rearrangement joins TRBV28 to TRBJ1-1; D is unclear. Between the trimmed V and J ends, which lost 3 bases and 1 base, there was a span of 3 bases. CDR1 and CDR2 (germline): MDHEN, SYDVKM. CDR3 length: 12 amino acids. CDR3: CASSLANTEAFF. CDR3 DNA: TGTGCCAGCAGTTTGGCGAACACTGAAGCTTTCTTT.

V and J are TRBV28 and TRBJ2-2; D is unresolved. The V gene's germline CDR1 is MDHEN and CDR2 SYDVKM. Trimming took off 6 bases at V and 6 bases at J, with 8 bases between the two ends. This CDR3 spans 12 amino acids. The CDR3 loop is CASSPLSGELFF. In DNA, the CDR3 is TGTGCCAGCAGCCCCCTTTCCGGGGAGCTGTTTTTT.

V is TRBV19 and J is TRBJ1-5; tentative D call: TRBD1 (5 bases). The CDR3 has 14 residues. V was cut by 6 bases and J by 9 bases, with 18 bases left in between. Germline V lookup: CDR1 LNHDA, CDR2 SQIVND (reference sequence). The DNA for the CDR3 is TGTGCCAGTAGAAACCCGACAGTCGAATGGCCCCAGCATTTT. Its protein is CASRNPTVEWPQHF.

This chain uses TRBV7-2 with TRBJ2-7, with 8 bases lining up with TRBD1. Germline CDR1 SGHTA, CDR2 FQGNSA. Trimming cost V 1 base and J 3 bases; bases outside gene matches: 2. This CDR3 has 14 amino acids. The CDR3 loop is CASSLVGTGYEQYF. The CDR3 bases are TGTGCCAGCAGCTTAGTAGGGACAGGCTACGAGCAGTACTTC.

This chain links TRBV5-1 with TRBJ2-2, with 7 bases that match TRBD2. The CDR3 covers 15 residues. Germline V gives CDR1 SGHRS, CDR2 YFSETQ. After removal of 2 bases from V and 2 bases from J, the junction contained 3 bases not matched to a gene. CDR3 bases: TGCGCCAGCAGCTTCGGGACTACAAACACCGGGGAGCTGTTTTTT. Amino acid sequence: CASSFGTTNTGELFF.

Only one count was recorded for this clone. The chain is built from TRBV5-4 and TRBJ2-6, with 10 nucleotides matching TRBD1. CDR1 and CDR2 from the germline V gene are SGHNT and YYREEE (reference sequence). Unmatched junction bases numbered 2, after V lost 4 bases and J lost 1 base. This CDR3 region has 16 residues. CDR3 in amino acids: CASSRTGGSGANVLTF. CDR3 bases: TGTGCCAGCAGCCGGACAGGGGGATCTGGGGCCAACGTCCTGACTTTC.

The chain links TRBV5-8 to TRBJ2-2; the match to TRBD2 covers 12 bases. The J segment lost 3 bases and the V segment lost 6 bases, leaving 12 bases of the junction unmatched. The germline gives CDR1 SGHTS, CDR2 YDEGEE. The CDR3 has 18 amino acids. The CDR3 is CASNGWTSGIEYTGELFF. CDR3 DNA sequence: TGTGCCAGCAATGGGTGGACTAGCGGGATAGAATACACCGGGGAGCTGTTTTTT.

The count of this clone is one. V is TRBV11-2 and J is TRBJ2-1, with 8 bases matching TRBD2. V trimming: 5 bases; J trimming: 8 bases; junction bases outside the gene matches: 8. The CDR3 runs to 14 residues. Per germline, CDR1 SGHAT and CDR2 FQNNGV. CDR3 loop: CASSPGTRPHEQFF. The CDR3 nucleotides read TGTGCCAGCAGCCCTGGGACTAGACCACATGAGCAGTTCTTC.

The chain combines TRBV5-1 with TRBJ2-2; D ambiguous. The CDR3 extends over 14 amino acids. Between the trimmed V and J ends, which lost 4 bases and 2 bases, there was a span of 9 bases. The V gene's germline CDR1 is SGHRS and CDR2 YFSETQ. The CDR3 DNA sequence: TGCGCCAGCAGCGCCTACTATAACACCGGGGAGCTGTTTTTT. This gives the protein CASSAYYNTGELFF.

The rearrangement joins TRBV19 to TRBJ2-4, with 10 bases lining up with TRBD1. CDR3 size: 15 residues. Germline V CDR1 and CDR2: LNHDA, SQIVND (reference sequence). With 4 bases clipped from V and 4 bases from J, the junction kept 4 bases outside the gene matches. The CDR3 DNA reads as TGTGCCAGTAGTACCCCGGGACAGGGGAAAAACATTCAGTACTTC. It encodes CASSTPGQGKNIQYF.

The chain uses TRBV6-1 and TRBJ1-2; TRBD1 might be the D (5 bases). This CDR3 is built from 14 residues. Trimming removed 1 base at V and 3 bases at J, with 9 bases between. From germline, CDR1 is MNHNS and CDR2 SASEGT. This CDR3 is CASSEVVGHYGYTF. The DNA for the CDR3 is TGTGCCAGCAGTGAAGTGGTGGGGCACTATGGCTACACCTTC.

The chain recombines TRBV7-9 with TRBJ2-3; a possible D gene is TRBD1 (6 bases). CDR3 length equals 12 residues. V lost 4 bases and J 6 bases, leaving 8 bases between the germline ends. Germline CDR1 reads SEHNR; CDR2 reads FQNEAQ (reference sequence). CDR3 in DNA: TGTGCCAGCAGCTCTAGGGGGGATACGCAGTATTTT. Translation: CASSSRGDTQYF.